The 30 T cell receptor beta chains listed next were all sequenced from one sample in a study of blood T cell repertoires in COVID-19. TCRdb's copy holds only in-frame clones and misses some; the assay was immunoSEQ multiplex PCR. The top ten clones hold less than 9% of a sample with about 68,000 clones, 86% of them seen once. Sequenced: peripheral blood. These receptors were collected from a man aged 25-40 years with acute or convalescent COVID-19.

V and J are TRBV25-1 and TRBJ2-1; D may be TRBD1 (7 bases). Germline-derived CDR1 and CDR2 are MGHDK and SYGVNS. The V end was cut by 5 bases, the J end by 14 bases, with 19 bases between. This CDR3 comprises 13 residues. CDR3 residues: CASSPQGGQTKFF. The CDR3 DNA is TGTGCCAGCAGTCCCCAGGGGGGACAGACGAAGTTCTTC.

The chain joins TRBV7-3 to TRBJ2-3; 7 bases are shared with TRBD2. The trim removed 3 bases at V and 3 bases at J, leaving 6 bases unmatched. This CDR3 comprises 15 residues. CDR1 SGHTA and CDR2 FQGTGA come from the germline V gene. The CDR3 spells CASSLLAATTDTQYF. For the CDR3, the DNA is TGTGCCAGCAGCTTGCTAGCGGCCACTACAGATACGCAGTATTTT.

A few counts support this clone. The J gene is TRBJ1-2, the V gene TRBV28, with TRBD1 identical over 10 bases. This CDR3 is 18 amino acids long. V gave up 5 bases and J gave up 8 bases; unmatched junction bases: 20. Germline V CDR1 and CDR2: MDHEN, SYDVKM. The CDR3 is CASSILQGQGISAGGYTF. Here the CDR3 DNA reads TGTGCCAGCAGTATACTACAGGGACAGGGGATCTCAGCAGGAGGCTACACCTTC.

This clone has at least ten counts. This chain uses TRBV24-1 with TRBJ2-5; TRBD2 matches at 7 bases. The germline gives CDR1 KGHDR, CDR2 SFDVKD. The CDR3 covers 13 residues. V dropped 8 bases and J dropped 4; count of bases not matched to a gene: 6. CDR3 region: CATKSGGGETQYF. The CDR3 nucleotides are TGTGCCACCAAATCGGGAGGAGGAGAGACCCAGTACTTC.

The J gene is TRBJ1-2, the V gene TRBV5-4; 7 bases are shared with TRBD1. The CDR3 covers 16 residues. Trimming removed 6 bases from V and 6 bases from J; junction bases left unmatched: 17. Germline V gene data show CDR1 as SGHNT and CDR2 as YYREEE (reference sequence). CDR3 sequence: CASTGMVGGQGDGYTF. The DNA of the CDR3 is TGTGCCAGCACCGGGATGGTAGGGGGCCAGGGAGATGGCTACACCTTC.

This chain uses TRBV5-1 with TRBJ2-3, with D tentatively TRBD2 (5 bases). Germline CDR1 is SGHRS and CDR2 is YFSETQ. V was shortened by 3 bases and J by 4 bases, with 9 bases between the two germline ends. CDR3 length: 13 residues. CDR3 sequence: CASSSLEADTQYF. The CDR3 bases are TGCGCCAGCAGCTCACTGGAGGCAGATACGCAGTATTTT.

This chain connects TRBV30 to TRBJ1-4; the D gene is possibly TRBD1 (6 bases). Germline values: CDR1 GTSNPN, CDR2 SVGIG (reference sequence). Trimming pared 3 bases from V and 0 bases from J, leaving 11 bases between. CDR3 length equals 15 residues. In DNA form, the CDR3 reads TGTGCCTGGAGCTTCACAGGGACAACTAATGAAAAACTGTTTTTT. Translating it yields CAWSFTGTTNEKLFF.

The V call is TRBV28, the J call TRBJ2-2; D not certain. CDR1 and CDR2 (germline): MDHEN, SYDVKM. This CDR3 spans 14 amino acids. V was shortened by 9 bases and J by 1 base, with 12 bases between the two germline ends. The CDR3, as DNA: TGTGCCAGTTGCATCTCGGTGAACACCGGGGAGCTGTTTTTT. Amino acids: CASCISVNTGELFF.

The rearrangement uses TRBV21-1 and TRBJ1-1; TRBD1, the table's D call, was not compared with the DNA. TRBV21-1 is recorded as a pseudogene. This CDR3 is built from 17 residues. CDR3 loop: CASSPSDRRWRSTEAFF. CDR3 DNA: TGTGCCAGCAGTCCCTCGGACAGGCGCTGGAGGAGCACTGAAGCTTTCTTT.

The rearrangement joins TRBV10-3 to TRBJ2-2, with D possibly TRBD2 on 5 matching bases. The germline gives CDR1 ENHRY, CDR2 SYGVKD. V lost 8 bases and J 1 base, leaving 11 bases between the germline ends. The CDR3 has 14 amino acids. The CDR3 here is CAISEGGNTGELFF. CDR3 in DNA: TGTGCCATCTCCGAGGGCGGGAACACCGGGGAGCTGTTTTTT.

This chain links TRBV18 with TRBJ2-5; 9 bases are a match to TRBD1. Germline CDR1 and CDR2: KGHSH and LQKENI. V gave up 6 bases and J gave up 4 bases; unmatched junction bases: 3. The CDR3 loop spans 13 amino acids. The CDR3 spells CASSPTGGETQYF. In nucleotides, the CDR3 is TGTGCCAGCTCCCCGACAGGGGGAGAGACCCAGTACTTC. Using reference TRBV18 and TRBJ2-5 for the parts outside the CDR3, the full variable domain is NAGVMQNPRHLVRRRGQEARLRCSPMKGHSHVYWYRQLPEEGLKFMVYLQKENIIDESGMPKERFSAEFPKEGPSILRIQQVVRGDSAAYFCASSPTGGETQYFGPGTRLLVL.

The CDR3 loop reads CASRTLAGHNEQFF. The DNA of the CDR3 is TGTGCCAGCAGGACCCTTGCGGGACACAATGAGCAGTTCTTC. This chain connects TRBV7-9 to TRBJ2-1, with D perhaps matching TRBD2 (6 bases). Per germline, CDR1 SEHNR and CDR2 FQNEAQ (reference sequence). The CDR3 spans 14 residues. The ends were cut back, 6 bases at V and 5 bases at J, with 14 bases in the middle.

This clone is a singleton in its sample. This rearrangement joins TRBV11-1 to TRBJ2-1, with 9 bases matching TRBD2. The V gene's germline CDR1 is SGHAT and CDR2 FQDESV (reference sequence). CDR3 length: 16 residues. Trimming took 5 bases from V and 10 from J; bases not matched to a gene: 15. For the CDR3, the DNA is TGTGCCAGCAGCCCCCGGCTCGCGGGAGGGCCTAAAGAGCAGTTCTTC. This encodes CASSPRLAGGPKEQFF.

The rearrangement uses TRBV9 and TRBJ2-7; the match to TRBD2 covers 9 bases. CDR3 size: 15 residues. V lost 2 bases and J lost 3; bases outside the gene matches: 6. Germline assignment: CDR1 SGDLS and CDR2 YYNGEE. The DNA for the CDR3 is TGTGCCAGCAGCGTGAGAGCGGGAGGCAACTACGAGCAGTACTTC. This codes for CASSVRAGGNYEQYF. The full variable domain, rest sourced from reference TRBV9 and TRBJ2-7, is DSGVTQTPKHLITATGQRVTLRCSPRSGDLSVYWYQQSLDQGLQFLIQYYNGEERAKGNILERFSAQQFPDLHSELNLSSLELGDSALYFCASSVRAGGNYEQYFGPGTRLTVT.

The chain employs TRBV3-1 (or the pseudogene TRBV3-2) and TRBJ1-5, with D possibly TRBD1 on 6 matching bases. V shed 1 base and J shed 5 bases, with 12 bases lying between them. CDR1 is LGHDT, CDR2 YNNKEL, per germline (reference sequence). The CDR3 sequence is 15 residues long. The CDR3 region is CASSQGRPGDQPQHF. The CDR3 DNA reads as TGTGCCAGCAGCCAAGGCAGGCCAGGGGATCAGCCCCAGCATTTT.

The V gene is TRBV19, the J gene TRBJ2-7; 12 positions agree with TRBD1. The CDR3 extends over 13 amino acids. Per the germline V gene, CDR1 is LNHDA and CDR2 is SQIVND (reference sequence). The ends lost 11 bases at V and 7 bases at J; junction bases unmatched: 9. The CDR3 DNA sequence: TGTGCCTGCCGGGACAGGGGGCGCGAAGAGCAGTACTTC. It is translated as CACRDRGREEQYF. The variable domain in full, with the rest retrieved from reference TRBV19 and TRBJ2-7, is DGGITQSPKYLFRKEGQNVTLSCEQNLNHDAMYWYRQDPGQGLRLIYYSQIVNDFQKGDIAEGYSVSREKKESFPLTVTSAQKNPTAFYLCACRDRGREEQYFGPGTRLTVT.

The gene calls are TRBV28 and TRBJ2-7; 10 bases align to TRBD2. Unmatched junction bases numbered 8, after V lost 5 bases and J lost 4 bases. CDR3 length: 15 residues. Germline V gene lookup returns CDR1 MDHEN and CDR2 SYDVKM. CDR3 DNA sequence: TGTGCCAGCAGTACGGCCCTAGCGGGAGAGTACGAGCAGTACTTC. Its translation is CASSTALAGEYEQYF.

The CDR3 nucleotides are TGTGCCAGCAGCTTAACCGGACAGGGACCGTTCTTC. It codes for CASSLTGQGPFF. This sequence joins TRBV7-9 and TRBJ2-1; 8 nucleotides match TRBD1. CDR3 length: 12 residues. Per germline, CDR1 SEHNR and CDR2 FQNEAQ (reference sequence). J gave up 15 bases and V 2 bases, and 6 bases lay outside the gene matches.

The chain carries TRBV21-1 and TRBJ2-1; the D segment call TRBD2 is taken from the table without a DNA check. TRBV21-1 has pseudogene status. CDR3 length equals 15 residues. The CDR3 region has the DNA TGTGCCAGCACGGGACTAGCGGATCTTAGGAATGAGCAGTTCTTC. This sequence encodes CASTGLADLRNEQFF.

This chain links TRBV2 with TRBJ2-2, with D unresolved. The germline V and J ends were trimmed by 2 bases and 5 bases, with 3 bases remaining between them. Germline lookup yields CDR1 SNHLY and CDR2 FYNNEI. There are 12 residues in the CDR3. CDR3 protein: CASSETTGELFF. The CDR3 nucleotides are TGTGCCAGCAGTGAAACTACCGGGGAGCTGTTTTTT.

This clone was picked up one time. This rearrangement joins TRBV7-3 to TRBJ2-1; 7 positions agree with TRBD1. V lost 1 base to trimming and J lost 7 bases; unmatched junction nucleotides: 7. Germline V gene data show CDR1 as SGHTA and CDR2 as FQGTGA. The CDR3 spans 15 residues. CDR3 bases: TGTGCCAGCAGCTTAAACAGGGGTAGGGAGAATGAGCAGTTCTTC. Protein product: CASSLNRGRENEQFF.

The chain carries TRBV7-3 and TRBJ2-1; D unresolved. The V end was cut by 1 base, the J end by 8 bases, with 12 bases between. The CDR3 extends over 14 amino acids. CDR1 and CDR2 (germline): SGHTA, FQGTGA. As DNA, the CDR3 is TGTGCCAGCAGCTTAAACTCTGGAGAAGATGAGCAGTTCTTC. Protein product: CASSLNSGEDEQFF.

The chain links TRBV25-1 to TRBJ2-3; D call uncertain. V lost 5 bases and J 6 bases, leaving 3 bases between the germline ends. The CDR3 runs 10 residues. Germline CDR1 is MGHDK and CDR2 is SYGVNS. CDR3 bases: TGTGCCAGCAGTCGGGATACGCAGTATTTT. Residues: CASSRDTQYF.

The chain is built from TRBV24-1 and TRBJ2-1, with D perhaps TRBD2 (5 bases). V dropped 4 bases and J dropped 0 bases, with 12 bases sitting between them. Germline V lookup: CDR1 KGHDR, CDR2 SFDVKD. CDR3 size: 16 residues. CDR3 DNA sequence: TGTGCCACCAGTGACCCTGGGAGCAGCTCCTACAATGAGCAGTTCTTC. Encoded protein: CATSDPGSSSYNEQFF.

CDR3 in amino acids: CASSTTGWNTEAFF. Written as DNA, the CDR3 is TGTGCCAGCAGCACGACAGGGTGGAACACTGAAGCTTTCTTT. The rearrangement uses TRBV6-2 or TRBV6-3 and TRBJ1-1; 7 bases align to TRBD1. This CDR3 has 14 residues. V shed 6 bases and J 1 base; nucleotides not matched to a gene: 5. CDR1 is MNHEY and CDR2 is SVGEGT in the germline V gene.

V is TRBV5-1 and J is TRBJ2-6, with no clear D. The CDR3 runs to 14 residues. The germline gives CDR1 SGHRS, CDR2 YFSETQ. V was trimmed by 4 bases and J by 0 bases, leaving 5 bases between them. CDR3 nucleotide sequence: TGCGCCAGCAGCCTGAGCTCTGGGGCCAACGTCCTGACTTTC. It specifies CASSLSSGANVLTF.

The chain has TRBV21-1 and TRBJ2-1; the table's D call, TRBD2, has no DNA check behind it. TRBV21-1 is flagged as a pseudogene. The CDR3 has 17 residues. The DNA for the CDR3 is TGTGCCAGCAGCAAAAAATTGTGTGAGTTTACCAACAATGAGCAGTTCTTC. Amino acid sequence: CASSKKLCEFTNNEQFF.

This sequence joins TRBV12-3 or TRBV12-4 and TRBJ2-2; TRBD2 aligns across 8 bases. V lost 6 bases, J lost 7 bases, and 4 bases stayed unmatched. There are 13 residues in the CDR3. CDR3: CASSLREGGELFF. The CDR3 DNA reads TGTGCCAGCAGCTTACGGGAGGGCGGGGAGCTGTTTTTT.

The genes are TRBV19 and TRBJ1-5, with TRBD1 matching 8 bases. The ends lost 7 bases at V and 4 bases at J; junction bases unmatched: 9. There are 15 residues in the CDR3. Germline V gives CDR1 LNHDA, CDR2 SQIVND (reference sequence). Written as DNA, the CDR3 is TGTGCCAGTATGTCACAGGGGGGGCAAAATCAGCCCCAGCATTTT. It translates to CASMSQGGQNQPQHF.

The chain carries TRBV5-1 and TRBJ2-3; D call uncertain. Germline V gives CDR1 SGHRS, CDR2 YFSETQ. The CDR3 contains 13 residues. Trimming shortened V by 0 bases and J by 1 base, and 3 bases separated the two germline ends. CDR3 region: CASSLVGTDTQYF. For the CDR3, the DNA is TGCGCCAGCAGCTTGGTAGGCACAGATACGCAGTATTTT.